This TCR beta chain was captured by sequencing in a study of T cell repertoires in cytomegalovirus infection (dated by TCRdb to between 2018 and 2021). A note on the overall study: Donor HLA type was relevant to the analysis, because carriage of CMV infection together with the matching HLA type was indicated by public TCR beta signatures. Overall study outcomes, separate from this receptor: Carriers of CMV infection plus the relevant HLA type were discriminated by the cumulative frequency of public TCR beta family members in the study cohort and in an independent approximately 340-donor cohort. The ex vivo response was dominated by HLA-C-restricted CMV-specific TCR beta clonotypes, and the single most frequent clonotype in two of eight donors was supplied by these HLA-C-restricted clonotypes.

This clonotype was counted between two and nine times. The antigen it recognizes is unknown. No base quality values were provided; no much bigger clone lies one nucleotide off. The junction shows trimming of 5 bases on V and 2 bases on J, plus 20 bases between the germline ends. Reading the germline V gene (reference sequence) gives CDR1 SEHNR and CDR2 FQNEAQ. The CDR3 goes from the cysteine to the phenylalanine over 17 residues. Only the CDR3 DNA is retained, 51 bases long and in frame from the first base. Reads for this sample came from an Illumina HiSeq 1500. TCRdb applied fastp at Q25 and MiXCR to the public reads, then kept only in-frame beta chains. Rows matching on CDR3 protein sequence are summarized as one entry with the most common DNA and genes. The sample table shows a few hundred thousand distinct CDR3 sequences, and about 18% are seen once. More than 45% of the sample lies in the top ten.

This clonotype was obtained from a human donor in good health (CMV status not recorded). Some clones in this sample may be carry-over from other donors' samples. The chain is made from TRBV7-9 and TRBJ2-3, with the D assignment possibly TRBD1 or TRBD2, given 7 matching bases for each. Material for sequencing was CD8+ T cells from PBMCs. The sequence in DNA is TGTGCCAGCAGCCCCCGGAGGGAGGGGGCTGACACAGATACGCAGTATTTT. This sequence encodes CASSPRREGADTDTQYF.